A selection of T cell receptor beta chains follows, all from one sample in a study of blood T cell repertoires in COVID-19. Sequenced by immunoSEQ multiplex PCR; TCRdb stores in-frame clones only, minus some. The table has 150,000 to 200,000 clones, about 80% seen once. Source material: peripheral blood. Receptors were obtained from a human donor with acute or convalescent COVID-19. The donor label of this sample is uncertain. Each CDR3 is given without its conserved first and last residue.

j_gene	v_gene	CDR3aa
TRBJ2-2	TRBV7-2	ASSPWTGNTGELF
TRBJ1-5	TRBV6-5	ASSQGGGGNQPQH
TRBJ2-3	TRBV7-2	ASSYTSGRGTDTQY
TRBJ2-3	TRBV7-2	ASSLPLLAGGETDTQY
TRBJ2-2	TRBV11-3	ASSPDGQNTGELF
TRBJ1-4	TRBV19	ASSAAGTGFNEKLF
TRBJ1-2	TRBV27	ASSLSQFAGGYT
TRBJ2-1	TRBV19	ASSSGQGALIEQF
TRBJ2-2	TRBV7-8	ASSPNTNTGELF
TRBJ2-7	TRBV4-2	ASSQSSGSSYEQY